The 4 T cell receptor beta chains reported below all come from one sample, sequenced in a study of preoperative IRX-2 immunotherapy in early breast cancer. The table came from immunoSEQ multiplex PCR; TCRdb's copy has only in-frame clones and leaves some out. The table lists 24,000 or so clones, 65% to 85% of them singletons. Treatment in this sample: preoperative locoregional IRX-2 cytokine immunotherapy. The source material was lymph node tissue, sampled before IRX-2 immunotherapy. These receptors were obtained from a human donor with breast cancer.

The V and J genes are TRBV10-3 and TRBJ2-2; 8 nucleotides agree with TRBD1. Germline CDR1 is ENHRY and CDR2 is SYGVKD. CDR3 length: 15 amino acids. The J segment lost 3 bases and the V segment lost 2 bases, leaving 2 bases of the junction unmatched. CDR3 in amino acids: CAISERTGYTGELFF. Here the CDR3 DNA reads TGTGCCATCAGTGAGCGGACAGGGTACACCGGGGAGCTGTTTTTT.

This chain's CDR3 is CASSFHRGDEQFF. The DNA for the CDR3 is TGTGCCAGCAGCTTTCATCGGGGCGACGAGCAGTTCTTC. The J gene is TRBJ2-1, the V gene TRBV7-8; D may match TRBD1 or TRBD2 (5 bases each). This CDR3 contains 13 residues. The germline gives CDR1 SGHVS, CDR2 FQNEAQ. The V end was cut by 3 bases, the J end by 10 bases, with 13 bases between.

J is TRBJ1-1 and V is TRBV19, with 8 bases that match TRBD1. V shed 3 bases, J shed 6 bases, and the junction held 6 bases outside the gene matches. From germline, CDR1 is LNHDA and CDR2 SQIVND (reference sequence). CDR3 length: 14 amino acids. This CDR3 reads CASSIGQGPAEAFF. CDR3 coding DNA: TGTGCCAGTAGTATCGGACAGGGACCCGCTGAAGCTTTCTTT.

This rearrangement joins TRBV19 to TRBJ1-1; no reliable D call. V lost 0 bases to trimming and J lost 3 bases, with 11 bases between them. This CDR3 is 15 amino acids long. Germline assignment: CDR1 LNHDA and CDR2 SQIVND (reference sequence). Here the CDR3 DNA reads TGTGCCAGTAGTATAGATGCAGAAAGGTACACTGAAGCTTTCTTT. Translation: CASSIDAERYTEAFF. Filled out from reference TRBV19 and TRBJ1-1, the complete variable domain reads DGGITQSPKYLFRKEGQNVTLSCEQNLNHDAMYWYRQDPGQGLRLIYYSQIVNDFQKGDIAEGYSVSREKKESFPLTVTSAQKNPTAFYLCASSIDAERYTEAFFGQGTRLTVV.